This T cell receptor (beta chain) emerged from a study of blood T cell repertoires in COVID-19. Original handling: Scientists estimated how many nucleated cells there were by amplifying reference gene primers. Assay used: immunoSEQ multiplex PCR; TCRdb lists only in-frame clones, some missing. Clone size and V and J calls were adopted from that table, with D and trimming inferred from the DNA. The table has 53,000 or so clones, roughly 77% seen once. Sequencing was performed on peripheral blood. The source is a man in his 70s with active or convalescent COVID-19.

CDR3 coding DNA: TGCGCCAGCAGCCAAAGGGGAGAGACCCAGTACTTC. Encoded protein: CASSQRGETQYF. The J gene is TRBJ2-5, the V gene TRBV4-1, with a possible D match to TRBD1 (5 bases). Trimming removed 2 bases at V and 4 bases at J, with 5 bases between. CDR1 and CDR2 from the germline V gene are MGHRA and YSYEKL. CDR3 size: 12 residues.